This T cell receptor (beta chain) came from a study of blood T cell repertoires in COVID-19. CDR3 length equals 13 residues. The germline V and J ends were trimmed by 2 bases and 4 bases, with 9 bases remaining between them. Germline loops: CDR1 SGHDT, CDR2 YYEEEE. Original data processing: Reference gene primer amplification gave estimated nucleated cell counts. TCRdb keeps only in-frame clones here, not all; method: immunoSEQ multiplex PCR. That table gives V, J and clone size, and the DNA gave D and trimming. The sample contains around 300,000 clones, about nine tenths of which appear only once. The sequenced sample consisted of PBMCs or T cells enriched from blood (not recorded which). The chain links TRBV5-6 to TRBJ1-2, with D perhaps matching TRBD1 (6 bases). The receptor's source is a woman aged 45-60 years who had recovered from COVID-19. The CDR3 spells CASSFGQSYGYTF. The CDR3 nucleotides are TGTGCCAGCAGCTTTGGACAGAGCTATGGCTACACCTTC. The full variable domain, its missing parts supplied by reference TRBV5-6 and TRBJ1-2, is DAGVTQSPTHLIKTRGQQVTLRCSPKSGHDTVSWYQQALGQGPQFIFQYYEEEERQRGNFPDRFSGHQFPNYSSELNVNALLLGDSALYLCASSFGQSYGYTFGSGTRLTVV.